This is a list of T cell receptor beta chains from one sample in a study of control samples from healthy donors and cancer patients. Using immunoSEQ multiplex PCR, the repertoire was profiled, and TCRdb retains in-frame clones only, with some absent. Among roughly 69,000 clones listed, around 80% were seen once. Sequencing was carried out using blood. Source of these receptors: a man aged 60 to 75 in good health. Each CDR3 is given with its conserved first and last residue. The D gene is left open where the match is weak. Clone size is given for some rows only: seen once, a few or many times, or a class if the clone is expanded.

TRBJ2-7,TRBV27,TRBD2,once,CASSFGSGTYEQYF,TGTGCCAGCAGTTTTGGTAGCGGGACCTACGAGCAGTACTTC
TRBJ2-1,TRBV29-1,NA,NA,CSSELWDSSYNEQFF,TGCAGCTCGGAATTATGGGATAGCTCCTACAATGAGCAGTTCTTC
TRBJ2-5,TRBV5-8,NA,NA,CASMGRTVETQYF,TGTGCCAGCATGGGCAGGACAGTGGAGACCCAGTACTTC
TRBJ2-1,TRBV7-6,NA,NA,CASSLGANNEQFF,TGTGCCAGCAGCTTAGGGGCCAACAATGAGCAGTTCTTC
TRBJ2-3,TRBV2,TRBD2,NA,CASSAQGLAVDTQYF,TGTGCCAGCAGTGCACAGGGACTAGCAGTAGATACGCAGTATTTT
TRBJ2-1,TRBV18,TRBD2,NA,CASSFSGRVYNEQFF,TGTGCCAGCTCCTTCAGCGGGAGGGTGTACAATGAGCAGTTCTTC
TRBJ2-7,TRBV3-1/TRBV3-2,NA,NA,CASSQPGGYEQYF,TGTGCCAGCAGCCAACCGGGTGGCTACGAGCAGTACTTC
TRBJ1-1,TRBV6-2/TRBV6-3,NA,NA,CASSFRTVLRNTEAFF,TGTGCCAGCAGTTTTAGGACAGTCCTGAGGAACACTGAAGCTTTCTTT
TRBJ2-7,TRBV19,NA,NA,CASSTGGGYEQYF,TGTGCCAGTAGTACCGGCGGAGGCTACGAGCAGTACTTC
TRBJ1-4,TRBV10-2,NA,once,CASRNMGQREKLFF,TGCGCCAGCAGGAACATGGGGCAACGTGAAAAACTGTTTTTT
TRBJ1-6,TRBV30,TRBD1,NA,CAWRSKQAGGSPLHF,TGTGCCTGGAGGAGCAAACAGGCAGGGGGTTCACCCCTCCACTTT
TRBJ2-1,TRBV6-2/TRBV6-3,TRBD1,few,CASSLGQGAWNEQFF,TGTGCCAGCAGCCTGGGGCAGGGGGCGTGGAATGAGCAGTTCTTC
TRBJ1-2,TRBV7-8,NA,many,CASSPDSNYGYTF,TGTGCCAGCAGCCCAGACAGCAACTATGGCTACACCTTC
TRBJ2-6,TRBV4-3,NA,few,CASSPGIVWRGNNSGANVLTF,TGCGCCAGCAGCCCAGGTATAGTTTGGAGGGGGAACAACTCTGGGGCCAACGTCCTGACTTTC
TRBJ2-1,TRBV5-1,NA,NA,CASSLATGINEQFF,TGCGCCAGCAGCTTGGCTACGGGGATTAATGAGCAGTTCTTC
TRBJ1-1,TRBV28,NA,NA,CASSSFGTPNTEAFF,TGTGCCAGCAGTTCATTCGGGACACCCAACACTGAAGCTTTCTTT
TRBJ2-2,TRBV4-2,NA,NA,CASMDSRTANTGELFF,TGTGCCAGCATGGATTCACGGACAGCCAACACCGGGGAGCTGTTTTTT
TRBJ1-6,TRBV27,TRBD1,NA,CASSGTGYNSPLHF,TGTGCCAGCAGCGGGACAGGTTATAATTCACCCCTCCACTTT
TRBJ2-7,TRBV27,TRBD1,few,CASWDRGSSYEQYF,TGTGCCAGCTGGGACAGGGGGAGCTCCTACGAGCAGTACTTC
TRBJ2-2,TRBV27,TRBD2,NA,CASSREGTGELFF,TGTGCCAGCAGTCGGGAGGGCACCGGGGAGCTGTTTTTT
TRBJ2-1,TRBV19,TRBD2,NA,CASSTGTSGTSYNEQFF,TGTGCCAGTAGCACAGGGACTAGCGGGACGTCCTACAATGAGCAGTTCTTC
TRBJ1-2,TRBV6-1,NA,NA,CASSDWLFGGYTF,TGTGCCAGCAGTGATTGGTTATTCGGTGGCTACACCTTC
TRBJ1-1,TRBV9,NA,NA,CASSVSSRVGTEAFF,TGTGCCAGCAGCGTATCGTCCAGGGTTGGGACTGAAGCTTTCTTT
TRBJ2-1,TRBV11-2,NA,few,CASSLGLNNEQFF,TGTGCCAGCAGCTTAGGACTTAACAATGAGCAGTTCTTC
TRBJ2-1,TRBV6-5,TRBD1,NA,CASSKTGFVGWEQFF,TGTGCCAGCAGCAAGACAGGGTTCGTTGGTTGGGAGCAGTTCTTC
TRBJ2-7,TRBV7-2,NA,few,CASSQSLYEQYF,TGTGCCAGCAGCCAATCCCTTTACGAGCAGTACTTC
TRBJ2-1,TRBV3-1/TRBV3-2,NA,NA,CASSHATRDEQFF,TGTGCCAGCAGCCACGCGACTAGGGATGAGCAGTTCTTC
TRBJ2-3,TRBV18,NA,NA,CASSPGQLNTDTQYF,TGTGCCAGCTCACCAGGGCAGCTGAACACAGATACGCAGTATTTT
TRBJ2-2,TRBV9,NA,few,CASSLGSVPGGELFF,TGTGCCAGCAGCCTTGGGTCCGTCCCTGGCGGGGAGCTGTTTTTT
TRBJ1-5,TRBV18,NA,NA,CASSPSGGNQPQHF,TGTGCCAGCTCACCTTCAGGGGGCAATCAGCCCCAGCATTTT
TRBJ2-3,TRBV28,NA,NA,CASSSPDGGADTQYF,TGTGCCAGCAGTTCTCCAGATGGCGGAGCAGATACGCAGTATTTT
TRBJ2-3,TRBV24-1,TRBD1,NA,CATSRGTGGITDTQYF,TGTGCCACCAGTAGGGGGACAGGGGGCATAACAGATACGCAGTATTTT
TRBJ1-2,TRBV7-2,TRBD1,NA,CASSLAQGAYGYTF,TGTGCCAGCAGCTTAGCCCAGGGGGCTTACGGCTACACCTTC
TRBJ2-1,TRBV3-1/TRBV3-2,NA,NA,CASSQATWDAYNEQFF,TGTGCCAGCAGCCAAGCCACCTGGGACGCCTACAATGAGCAGTTCTTC
TRBJ1-5,TRBV11-3,NA,NA,CARGESRGYSNQPQHF,TGTGCCCGGGGGGAGAGCAGGGGCTATAGCAATCAGCCCCAGCATTTT
TRBJ2-7,TRBV7-8,TRBD1,NA,CASSLDRGPYEQYF,TGTGCCAGCAGCTTAGACAGGGGGCCCTACGAGCAGTACTTC
TRBJ2-5,TRBV30,NA,NA,CAWSVQGAGIQETQYF,TGTGCCTGGAGTGTGCAGGGAGCGGGCATACAAGAGACCCAGTACTTC
TRBJ2-7,TRBV6-2/TRBV6-3,NA,NA,CASSYPTERPWAYEQYF,TGTGCCAGCAGTTACCCAACGGAGAGACCCTGGGCCTACGAGCAGTACTTC
TRBJ1-5,TRBV6-2/TRBV6-3,TRBD1,NA,CASSRGTAGGSPQHF,TGTGCCAGCAGTCGAGGGACAGCGGGGGGATCGCCCCAGCATTTT
TRBJ1-1,TRBV7-9,NA,NA,CASSYLRDFMNTEAFF,TGTGCCAGCAGCTACCTAAGGGACTTTATGAACACTGAAGCTTTCTTT
TRBJ2-2,TRBV5-1,NA,NA,CASSLSRDGTGELFF,TGCGCCAGCAGCTTGTCCAGGGATGGGACCGGGGAGCTGTTTTTT
TRBJ1-3,TRBV4-2,NA,NA,CASTPQGGNTIYF,TGTGCCAGCACCCCGCAGGGCGGAAACACCATATATTTT
TRBJ2-1,TRBV6-2/TRBV6-3,TRBD2,NA,CASSYPPSGRGSWHNEQFF,TGTGCCAGCAGTTACCCCCCTAGCGGGAGGGGTTCATGGCACAATGAGCAGTTCTTC
TRBJ2-2,TRBV4-3,NA,few,CASSRPSGLNTGELFF,TGCGCCAGCAGCCGACCCTCCGGCTTGAACACCGGGGAGCTGTTTTTT
TRBJ2-1,TRBV5-1,TRBD2,NA,CASGTGTSGLNEQFF,TGCGCCAGCGGAACCGGGACTAGCGGGCTCAATGAGCAGTTCTTC
TRBJ2-1,TRBV4-1,NA,NA,CASSQADLYNEQFF,TGCGCCAGCAGCCAAGCGGACCTGTACAATGAGCAGTTCTTC
TRBJ1-1,TRBV2,NA,NA,CASGGLNTEAFF,TGTGCCAGCGGGGGCCTGAACACTGAAGCTTTCTTT
TRBJ2-3,TRBV7-8,TRBD2,once,CASRSLAESTDTQYF,TGTGCCAGCAGGTCACTAGCGGAAAGCACAGATACGCAGTATTTT
TRBJ1-2,TRBV2,TRBD1,NA,CASTYRGSYGYTF,TGTGCCAGCACCTACAGGGGGTCCTATGGCTACACCTTC
TRBJ1-5,TRBV3-1/TRBV3-2,NA,few,CASSYGQSNQPQHF,TGTGCCAGCAGCTACGGACAGAGCAATCAGCCCCAGCATTTT
TRBJ2-3,TRBV7-9,TRBD2,NA,CASSLEVTSGWEDTQYF,TGTGCCAGCAGCTTAGAAGTGACTAGCGGGTGGGAAGATACGCAGTATTTT
TRBJ1-2,TRBV27,NA,few,CASSSGSGRYGYTF,TGTGCCAGCAGTTCAGGTTCCGGGCGATATGGCTACACCTTC